This TCR beta chain derives from a study of cytomegalovirus exposure and HLA in healthy donors. Study in general: A subsequent analysis reported that the roughly 120 validation repertoires were produced on the same platform that had also been used for the approximately 710 first-cohort repertoires. General study points: Per published reports, the classifier diagnosed cytomegalovirus status with high specificity and sensitivity. The study found most TCR sequences rare, yet found some public TCRs in many donors. According to the study, some 160 TCR beta chains were cytomegalovirus-associated.

The repertoire was sequenced with immunoSEQ multiplex PCR; TCRdb's copy has only in-frame clones and lacks some. The repertoire holds about 130,000 clones, with roughly 89% as singletons. Remarks on this clone: Its antigen is undetermined.

This clonotype was obtained from a woman between 18 and 29 years old in good health and CMV-seropositive. The sample consisted of PBMCs.

This chain's CDR3 is CARSLGTGGSYIEAFF. The CDR3 DNA is TGTGCCAGAAGCTTGGGGACAGGGGGGTCATATATTGAAGCTTTCTTT. The chain recombines TRBV5-3 with TRBJ1-1, with 10 bases matching TRBD1. TRBV5-3 is an ORF, with its function uncertain. The CDR3 spans 16 residues. J lost 7 bases, V lost 0 bases, and 9 bases had no gene match.